This is a list of T cell receptor beta chains from one sample in a study of cytomegalovirus exposure and HLA in healthy donors. Measured with immunoSEQ multiplex PCR; TCRdb has only the in-frame clones, and not every one. Among about 190,000 clones, around 79% were seen once, and the ten largest hold 1.5% to 2%. Sequenced input: PBMCs. The receptor source for this set is a woman between 50 and 59 years old in good health and CMV-seronegative. Both conserved end residues are part of each CDR3. The order of the fields is clone size, J gene, V gene, D gene, CDR3 DNA, CDR3 protein. D genes are given only for firm matches. Clone size is given for some rows only: seen once, a few or many times, or a class if the clone is expanded.

once | TRBJ2-7 | TRBV5-1 | TRBD1 | TGCGCCAGCAGCTTGGGACAGGGGCCCGAGCAGTACTTC | CASSLGQGPEQYF
- | TRBJ1-4 | TRBV9 | TRBD1 | TGTGCCAGCAGCCCGAGGGACAGGGCTCACACTAATGAAAAACTGTTTTTT | CASSPRDRAHTNEKLFF
- | TRBJ2-7 | TRBV7-8 | TRBD2 | TGTGCCAGCAGCCCAAACGGCGGGAGTCTAAACGAGCAGTACTTC | CASSPNGGSLNEQYF
few | TRBJ1-5 | TRBV6-1 | - | TGTGCCAGCAGTGAATGGGGAGCGAATCAGCCCCAGCATTTT | CASSEWGANQPQHF
- | TRBJ2-7 | TRBV27 | TRBD2 | TGTGCCAGCAGTCAACTAGCGGGGACCTACGAGCAGTACTTC | CASSQLAGTYEQYF
few | TRBJ2-7 | TRBV13 | - | TGTGCCAGCAGCTTAAACTACGGTGCTTCCTACGAGCAGTACTTC | CASSLNYGASYEQYF
- | TRBJ1-6 | TRBV27 | - | TGTGCCAGCAGTTTTGAGGGAATCTATAATTCACCCCTCCACTTT | CASSFEGIYNSPLHF
once | TRBJ2-3 | TRBV7-9 | - | TGTGCCAGCAGCTTAAAGGTCCAGGCCCGCACAGATACGCAGTATTTT | CASSLKVQARTDTQYF
- | TRBJ2-5 | TRBV5-6 | TRBD2 | TGTGCCAGCAGCTTGATGGGAGGGGTGGACCATCCGTACGGGACCCAGTACTTC | CASSLMGGVDHPYGTQYF
- | TRBJ1-3 | TRBV7-2 | - | TGTGCCAGCAGCCCGACCCGGGGGGACACCATATATTTT | CASSPTRGDTIYF
- | TRBJ1-2 | TRBV7-9 | TRBD1 | TGTGCCAGCAGCGTAGGACAGGGAAACTATGGCTACACCTTC | CASSVGQGNYGYTF
- | TRBJ1-1 | TRBV6-4 | - | TGTGCCAGCAATGGACGCCGACAGAGCACTGAAGCTTTCTTT | CASNGRRQSTEAFF
- | TRBJ1-1 | TRBV28 | - | TGTGCCAGCAGAACATTATCAGGGTCGCACACTGAAGCTTTCTTT | CASRTLSGSHTEAFF
once | TRBJ2-1 | TRBV27 | - | TGTGCCAGCAGGCAGGGGACCTACAATGAGCAGTTCTTC | CASRQGTYNEQFF
- | TRBJ2-1 | TRBV2 | - | TGTGCCAGCAGACCGGGGTACTACAATGAGCAGTTCTTC | CASRPGYYNEQFF
- | TRBJ1-2 | TRBV28 | TRBD1 | TGTGCCAGCAGTCGTCCGGGACAGGGCACCTATGGCTACACCTTC | CASSRPGQGTYGYTF
- | TRBJ2-3 | TRBV7-3 | TRBD1 | TGTGCCAGCAGGAGGGGGACAGCAGATACGCAGTATTTT | CASRRGTADTQYF
- | TRBJ2-7 | TRBV7-9 | - | TGTGCCAGCAACAATCTACAGGGTGGGGGATCCTCCTACGAGCAGTACTTC | CASNNLQGGGSSYEQYF
- | TRBJ2-7 | TRBV2 | - | TGTGCCAGCAGTGCCCGTGGAGGACAGCGTTACGAGCAGTACTTC | CASSARGGQRYEQYF
once | TRBJ2-1 | TRBV5-1 | TRBD2 | TGCGCCAGCAGCTTGTCTGGACTAGCGGGACCGGAGGAGCAGTTCTTC | CASSLSGLAGPEEQFF
- | TRBJ2-1 | TRBV5-1 | TRBD2 | TGCGCCAGCAGCTGGGGACTAGCGGGAGGTGATGAGCAGTTCTTC | CASSWGLAGGDEQFF
once | TRBJ2-7 | TRBV4-3 | - | TGCGCCAGCAGCCAAGATGGGAGTGAGTCCTACGAGCAGTACTTC | CASSQDGSESYEQYF
- | TRBJ2-1 | TRBV11-2 | TRBD2 | TGTGCCAGCAGCCCGCGCGGGACTAGCGGGAGTACGAATGAGCAGTTCTTC | CASSPRGTSGSTNEQFF
- | TRBJ1-2 | TRBV5-1 | - | TGCGCCAGCAGCCTGCTTGGCGCGGCCGATGGCTACACCTTC | CASSLLGAADGYTF
- | TRBJ2-5 | TRBV27 | TRBD2 | TGTGCCAGCAGTTACAGACTAGCGGGAGTGGATGAGACCCAGTACTTC | CASSYRLAGVDETQYF
few | TRBJ2-7 | TRBV7-2 | - | TGTGCCAGCAGCTTATACATTTCCTACGAGCAGTACTTC | CASSLYISYEQYF
- | TRBJ2-5 | TRBV9 | TRBD2 | TGTGCCAGCAGCGTAGTAGCGGGAGGACAAGAGACCCAGTACTTC | CASSVVAGGQETQYF
- | TRBJ1-5 | TRBV6-1 | - | TGTGCCAGCAGTGATCTAGGCGTCAGGGAAGTCAGCAATCAGCCCCAGCATTTT | CASSDLGVREVSNQPQHF
- | TRBJ2-7 | TRBV27 | TRBD1 | TGTGCCAGCAGTAGAAAGGGACAGATAGTATACGAGCAGTACTTC | CASSRKGQIVYEQYF
- | TRBJ2-4 | TRBV5-6 | TRBD1 | TGTGCCAGCAGCTTAATTGGGACAGGGGGGAATATAGCCAAAAACATTCAGTACTTC | CASSLIGTGGNIAKNIQYF
- | TRBJ2-5 | TRBV2 | - | TGTGCCAGCAGGTTCAGGGGTCTCGGGCAAGAGACCCAGTACTTC | CASRFRGLGQETQYF
once | TRBJ1-3 | TRBV28 | - | TGTGCCAGCAGTTTGCGACTCTCTGGAAACACCATATATTTT | CASSLRLSGNTIYF
- | TRBJ2-5 | TRBV7-2 | - | TGTGCCAGCAGCTTCCTGACTCATCAGGGGGAGACCCAGTACTTC | CASSFLTHQGETQYF
- | TRBJ1-2 | TRBV7-9 | - | TGTTCCAGCAGCTTACTCGCATGGAACAGGACTAACTATGGCTACACCTTC | CSSSLLAWNRTNYGYTF
- | TRBJ1-2 | TRBV5-1 | - | TGCGCCAGCAGCTGGGGGGGACATGGGGCTGATGGTGGCTACACCTTC | CASSWGGHGADGGYTF
- | TRBJ2-5 | TRBV7-9 | - | TGTGCCAGCAGCTTAAAGGGAGTACAAGAGACCCAGTACTTC | CASSLKGVQETQYF
- | TRBJ2-3 | TRBV7-8 | TRBD2 | TGTGCCAGCAGCACGGGACTAGCGGGAGGGCCGGGAGATACGCAGTATTTT | CASSTGLAGGPGDTQYF
- | TRBJ2-5 | TRBV15 | - | TGTGCCACCAGCAGAGATTTGGGCGAGACCCAGTACTTC | CATSRDLGETQYF
- | TRBJ2-6 | TRBV13 | TRBD1 | TGTGCCAGCACCTCAATGTGGGGGACAGAAATCTCTGGGGCCAACGTCCTGACTTTC | CASTSMWGTEISGANVLTF
few | TRBJ1-4 | TRBV16 | - | TGTGCCAGCAGCCTCTCCTCGGGGACTTATAATGAAAAACTGTTTTTT | CASSLSSGTYNEKLFF
- | TRBJ1-1 | TRBV6-6 | TRBD1 | TGTGCCAGCAGAAACAGGGGGCGCCTCACTGAAGCTTTCTTT | CASRNRGRLTEAFF
- | TRBJ2-5 | TRBV7-2 | - | TGTGCCAGCAGCTCAGAAGAGACCCAGTACTTC | CASSSEETQYF
- | TRBJ2-1 | TRBV15 | TRBD2 | TGTGCCACCAGCAGAGACCGCGGGGGACACAATGAGCAGTTCTTC | CATSRDRGGHNEQFF
- | TRBJ1-2 | TRBV6-6 | TRBD1 | TGTGCCAGCAGTTACTCGGACAGGGCGCACTATGGCTACACCTTC | CASSYSDRAHYGYTF
- | TRBJ1-1 | TRBV7-9 | - | TGTGCCAGCAGCCGTGGATCCCTGGGCGAGGAAGCTTTCTTT | CASSRGSLGEEAFF
few | TRBJ1-2 | TRBV5-6 | - | TGTGCCAGCAGCTTGGACGGAGCTAACTATGGCTACACCTTC | CASSLDGANYGYTF
- | TRBJ1-6 | TRBV6-1 | TRBD1 | TGTGCCAGCAGTAGACAGGGCTTTCTTGGAGCCCTCCACTTT | CASSRQGFLGALHF
- | TRBJ1-1 | TRBV7-9 | TRBD1 | TGTGCCAGCACCTCGACAGGGCGAACTGAAGCTTTCTTT | CASTSTGRTEAFF